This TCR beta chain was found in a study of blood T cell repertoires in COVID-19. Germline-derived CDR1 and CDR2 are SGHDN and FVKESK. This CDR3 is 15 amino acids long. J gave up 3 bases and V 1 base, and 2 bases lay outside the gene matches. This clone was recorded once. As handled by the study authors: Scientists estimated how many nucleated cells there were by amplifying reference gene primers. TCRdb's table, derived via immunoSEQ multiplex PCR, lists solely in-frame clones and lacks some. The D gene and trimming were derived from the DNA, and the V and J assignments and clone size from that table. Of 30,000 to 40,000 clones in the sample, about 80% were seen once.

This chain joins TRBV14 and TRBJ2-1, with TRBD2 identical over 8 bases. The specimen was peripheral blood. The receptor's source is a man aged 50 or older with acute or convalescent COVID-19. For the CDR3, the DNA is TGTGCCAGCAGCCAAGTCGGGGGGGACTACAATGAGCAGTTCTTC. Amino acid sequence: CASSQVGGDYNEQFF.